These 18 T cell receptor beta chains share one sample of origin, sequenced in a study of CD8+ T cells in alopecia areata (dated by TCRdb to 2016 to 2019). The time point label of this sample denotes: baseline before oral tofacitinib. The library was made by the immunoSEQ multiplex PCR assay. For TCR sequencing, RNA was extracted from every sample and reverse transcribed into cDNA to serve as template. Entries here come from immuneACCESS through TCRdb and include only in-frame sequences with V and J called. Some clones fail to appear in such tables; in the studies checked, an unresolved V gene covers under half of the shortfall, and the cause of the remainder is unknown. The sample table holds fewer than 250,000 clones, of which around three fifths were seen once. The ten biggest clones cover approximately 0.45% of the sample. The sample was CD4+ T cells sorted from blood, taken at week 0. The receptors here all came from a human donor with alopecia areata.

The V gene is TRBV29-1, the J gene TRBJ1-1; D not certain. CDR3 length: 17 residues. Germline CDR1 is SQVTM and CDR2 is ANQGSEA. With 6 bases removed from V and 1 base from J, the gap between germline ends came to 24 bases. DNA for the CDR3: TGCAGCGTCCTACCTTCCTTTTCCCCTTACTCGAACACTGAAGCTTTCTTT. It yields the protein CSVLPSFSPYSNTEAFF. The full variable domain, rest sourced from reference TRBV29-1 and TRBJ1-1, is SAVISQKPSRDICQRGTSLTIQCQVDSQVTMMFWYRQQPGQSLTLIATANQGSEATYESGFVIDKFPISRPNLTFSTLTVSNMSPEDSSIYLCSVLPSFSPYSNTEAFFGQGTRLTVV.

This clone was detected many times. V and J are TRBV18 and TRBJ2-7; TRBD2 is a possible D gene (5 bases). V dropped 2 bases and J dropped 9 bases, with 17 bases sitting between them. Looked up from germline, CDR1 is KGHSH and CDR2 is LQKENI. The CDR3 spans 14 residues. CDR3 residues: CASSPAGPTTVQYF. The CDR3 DNA reads as TGTGCCAGCTCACCAGCGGGCCCCACTACGGTGCAGTACTTC. Complete variable domain (other parts from reference TRBV18 and TRBJ2-7): NAGVMQNPRHLVRRRGQEARLRCSPMKGHSHVYWYRQLPEEGLKFMVYLQKENIIDESGMPKERFSAEFPKEGPSILRIQQVVRGDSAAYFCASSPAGPTTVQYFGPGTRLTVT.

The chain carries TRBV5-5 and TRBJ1-1; D not resolved. This CDR3 has 14 amino acids. The V and J ends lost 4 bases and 6 bases respectively, with 16 bases between them. The germline gives CDR1 SGHKS, CDR2 YYEKEE (reference sequence). DNA of the CDR3: TGTGCCAGCAGCCCGCGGGCCTCCAGAGCTGAAGCTTTCTTT. It specifies CASSPRASRAEAFF.

This chain links TRBV4-1 with TRBJ2-2, with 9 positions matching TRBD2. Looked up from germline, CDR1 is MGHRA and CDR2 is YSYEKL. J was trimmed by 5 bases and V by 2 bases; bases with no gene match: 9. The CDR3 has 17 residues. CDR3 sequence reads: CASSQTIAGEGTGELFF. The CDR3, as DNA: TGCGCCAGCAGCCAAACCATAGCGGGAGAGGGAACCGGGGAGCTGTTTTTT.

This clone was counted a few times. V usage is TRBV25-1 and J usage is TRBJ1-2; unclear D gene. Germline values: CDR1 MGHDK, CDR2 SYGVNS. The CDR3 spans 15 residues. Trimming left V 3 bases short and J 4 bases short, with 15 bases between. The CDR3 DNA is TGTGCCAGCAGTGAGCCAGCGGTGGGCGGCTATGGCTACACCTTC. Its translation is CASSEPAVGGYGYTF.

This rearrangement joins TRBV9 to TRBJ2-1; 11 positions agree with TRBD2. V dropped 0 bases and J dropped 7; count of bases not matched to a gene: 3. Germline V gene lookup returns CDR1 SGDLS and CDR2 YYNGEE. This CDR3 has 15 residues. CDR3 amino acids: CASSVVAGGPNEQFF. The CDR3 DNA is TGTGCCAGCAGCGTAGTAGCGGGGGGGCCTAATGAGCAGTTCTTC.

This clone showed up just a few times. This chain connects TRBV25-1 to TRBJ2-7; D gene ambiguous. The germline gives CDR1 MGHDK, CDR2 SYGVNS. V was trimmed by 4 bases and J by 5 bases, leaving 6 bases between them. CDR3 length: 11 residues. CDR3 nucleotides: TGTGCCAGCAGTGGTTTGCACGAGCAGTACTTC. Protein product: CASSGLHEQYF.

There are a few counts of this clone. The genes are TRBV29-1 and TRBJ1-1; no definite D call. Germline CDR1 is SQVTM and CDR2 is ANQGSEA. V was pared by 4 bases and J by 1 base, with 7 bases between. The CDR3 is 12 residues long. The CDR3 sequence is CSVATTNTEAFF. For the CDR3, the DNA is TGCAGCGTTGCGACAACGAACACTGAAGCTTTCTTT.

The V gene is TRBV5-1, the J gene TRBJ1-2; maybe TRBD1 (6 bases). There are 14 residues in the CDR3. Trimming cost V 4 bases and J 1 base, with 11 bases left between them. Germline assignment: CDR1 SGHRS and CDR2 YFSETQ. CDR3 region: CASSVQGLNYGYTF. In nucleotides, the CDR3 is TGCGCCAGCAGCGTACAGGGACTTAACTATGGCTACACCTTC.

This chain uses TRBV23-1 with TRBJ2-7, with D possibly being TRBD1 (5 bases). TRBV23-1 is treated as an ORF (open reading frame) with a function not yet certain. The CDR3 consists of 14 residues. The V and J ends lost 2 bases and 5 bases respectively, with 13 bases between them. The CDR3 nucleotides are TGCGCCAGCAGTCAAGACCAGGGTAGGAACGAGCAGTACTTC. This gives the protein CASSQDQGRNEQYF.

V and J are TRBV7-9 and TRBJ1-2, with 7 bases that match TRBD1. With V trimmed by 5 bases and J by 0 bases, 6 bases remained unmatched. The CDR3 loop spans 15 amino acids. Germline assignment: CDR1 SEHNR and CDR2 FQNEAQ (reference sequence). The CDR3 nucleotides read TGTGCCAGCAGCAGTAAGGGACAGTCTAACTATGGCTACACCTTC. Its translation is CASSSKGQSNYGYTF.

This chain joins TRBV7-9 and TRBJ2-1; either TRBD1 or TRBD2 may fit D (6 bases each). CDR1 SEHNR and CDR2 FQNEAQ come from the germline V gene (reference sequence). CDR3 length: 15 residues. Trimming cost V 5 bases and J 9 bases, with 20 bases left between them. The CDR3 here is CASSPAFGGGSEQFF. The CDR3 DNA reads as TGTGCCAGCAGCCCCGCCTTCGGAGGGGGAAGTGAGCAGTTCTTC.

The sample holds one count of this clone. This chain joins TRBV30 and TRBJ2-1; 7 bases are shared with TRBD2. The trim removed 2 bases at V and 6 bases at J, leaving 4 bases unmatched. CDR1 is GTSNPN and CDR2 is SVGIG in the germline V gene (reference sequence). CDR3 length equals 13 residues. CDR3: CAWSNRLANEQFF. The CDR3, as DNA: TGTGCCTGGAGTAACCGACTAGCCAATGAGCAGTTCTTC. Complete variable domain (other parts from reference TRBV30 and TRBJ2-1): SQTIHQWPATLVQPVGSPLSLECTVEGTSNPNLYWYRQAAGRGLQLLFYSVGIGQISSEVPQNLSASRPQDRQFILSSKKLLLSDSGFYLCAWSNRLANEQFFGPGTRLTVL.

The V gene is TRBV9, the J gene TRBJ1-5; D is unclear. Germline V CDR1 and CDR2: SGDLS, YYNGEE. This CDR3 is 14 amino acids long. V lost 0 bases and J 7 bases, leaving 11 bases between the germline ends. The CDR3 here is CASSVEPFEQPQHF. The DNA of the CDR3 is TGTGCCAGCAGCGTAGAACCGTTTGAGCAGCCCCAGCATTTT.

This clone has just a few counts. The chain recombines TRBV14 with TRBJ2-5; D gene ambiguous. This CDR3 has 13 amino acids. CDR1 SGHDN and CDR2 FVKESK come from the germline V gene. The V end lost 1 base, the J end lost 5 bases, and 8 bases lay between the germline ends. The CDR3 DNA follows: TGTGCCAGCAGCCAAGTCGGGCGGGAGACCCAGTACTTC. This gives the protein CASSQVGRETQYF. The variable domain in full, with the rest retrieved from reference TRBV14 and TRBJ2-5, is EAGVTQFPSHSVIEKGQTVTLRCDPISGHDNLYWYRRVMGKEIKFLLHFVKESKQDESGMPNNRFLAERTGGTYSTLKVQPAELEDSGVYFCASSQVGRETQYFGPGTRLLVL.

This clone has just one count. The rearrangement uses TRBV2 and TRBJ2-2, with 8 bases matching TRBD2. With 9 bases clipped from V and 1 base from J, the junction kept 4 bases outside the gene matches. The CDR3 consists of 14 residues. Germline V gives CDR1 SNHLY, CDR2 FYNNEI. The CDR3 reads CASKLAENTGELFF. The CDR3 DNA is TGTGCCAGTAAACTAGCGGAGAACACCGGGGAGCTGTTTTTT.

This clone showed up just a few times. The chain carries TRBV5-1 and TRBJ1-4; D might be TRBD1 (6 bases). CDR3 length equals 14 residues. Germline loops: CDR1 SGHRS, CDR2 YFSETQ. V dropped 3 bases and J dropped 6 bases, with 12 bases sitting between them. CDR3 loop: CASSSGAPYEKLFF. CDR3 bases: TGCGCCAGCAGCTCAGGGGCCCCTTATGAAAAACTGTTTTTT.

There are a few counts of this clone. J is TRBJ1-2 and V is TRBV19; D is undetermined. The CDR3 totals 15 residues. V shed 5 bases and J shed 3 bases, with 16 bases lying between them. Germline assignment: CDR1 LNHDA and CDR2 SQIVND (reference sequence). The chain's CDR3 is CASSSNSDPDYGYTF. CDR3 bases: TGTGCCAGTAGTTCAAACTCGGACCCAGACTATGGCTACACCTTC.